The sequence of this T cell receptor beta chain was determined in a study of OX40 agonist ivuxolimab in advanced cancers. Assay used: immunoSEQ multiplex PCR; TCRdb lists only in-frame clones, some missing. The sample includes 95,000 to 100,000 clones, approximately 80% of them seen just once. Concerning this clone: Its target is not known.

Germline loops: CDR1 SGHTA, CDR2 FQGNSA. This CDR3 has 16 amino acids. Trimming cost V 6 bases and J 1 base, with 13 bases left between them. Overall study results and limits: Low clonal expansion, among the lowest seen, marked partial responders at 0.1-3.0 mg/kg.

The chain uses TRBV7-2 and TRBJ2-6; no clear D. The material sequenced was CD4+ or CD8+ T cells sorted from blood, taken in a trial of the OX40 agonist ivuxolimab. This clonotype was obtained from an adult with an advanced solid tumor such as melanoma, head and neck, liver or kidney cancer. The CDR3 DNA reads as TGTGCCAGCAGTTCCCCACTGGGTTCTGGGGCCAACGTCCTGACTTTC. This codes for CASSSPLGSGANVLTF.